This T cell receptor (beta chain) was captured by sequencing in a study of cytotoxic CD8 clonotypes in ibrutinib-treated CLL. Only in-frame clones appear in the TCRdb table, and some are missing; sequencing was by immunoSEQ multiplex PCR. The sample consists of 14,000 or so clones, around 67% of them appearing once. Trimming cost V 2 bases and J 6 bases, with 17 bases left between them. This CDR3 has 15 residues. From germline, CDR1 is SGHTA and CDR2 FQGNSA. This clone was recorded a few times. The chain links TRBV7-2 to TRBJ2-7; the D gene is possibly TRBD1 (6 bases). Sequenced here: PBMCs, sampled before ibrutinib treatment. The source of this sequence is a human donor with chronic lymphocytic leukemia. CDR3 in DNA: TGTGCCAGCAGCTTACCCGCCACAGGGCGCGGCGAGCAGTACTTC. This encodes CASSLPATGRGEQYF.